This T cell receptor beta chain comes out of a study of T cells in Graves' hyperthyroidism and ophthalmopathy. Study as a whole: Initial diagnosis, before any treatment, was when peripheral blood was collected.

Study conclusions and caveats: Clonotypes that were expanded in thyroid above 0.001 mostly appeared in blood too. A median about 6 months before onset, the model predicted ophthalmopathy.

Isolation of PBMCs was performed on around 9.8 ml fresh peripheral blood. This clonotype was detected many times. Its antigen is unknown. RNA transcripts were the template for amplifying TCR beta CDR3 regions. Using the HTBI primer set, a first-round RT-PCR was run on the TCR CDR3. TCRdb itself ran the multiplex PCR reads through MiXCR, one entry per CDR3 protein. The table includes hundreds of thousands of distinct CDR3 sequences, about 16% detected once. V was trimmed by 5 bases and J by 1 base, leaving 13 bases between them. Germline-derived CDR1 and CDR2 are SGHVS and FQNEAQ. CDR3 length equals 15 residues.

The sample consisted of blood. This sequence was found in a woman aged 30 to 39 with Graves' hyperthyroidism. This chain joins TRBV7-8 and TRBJ2-3; D is ambiguous. CDR3 region: CASSRPVRGTDTQYF. The CDR3 nucleotides are TGTGCCAGCAGCCGTCCGGTCCGGGGCACAGATACGCAGTATTTT.